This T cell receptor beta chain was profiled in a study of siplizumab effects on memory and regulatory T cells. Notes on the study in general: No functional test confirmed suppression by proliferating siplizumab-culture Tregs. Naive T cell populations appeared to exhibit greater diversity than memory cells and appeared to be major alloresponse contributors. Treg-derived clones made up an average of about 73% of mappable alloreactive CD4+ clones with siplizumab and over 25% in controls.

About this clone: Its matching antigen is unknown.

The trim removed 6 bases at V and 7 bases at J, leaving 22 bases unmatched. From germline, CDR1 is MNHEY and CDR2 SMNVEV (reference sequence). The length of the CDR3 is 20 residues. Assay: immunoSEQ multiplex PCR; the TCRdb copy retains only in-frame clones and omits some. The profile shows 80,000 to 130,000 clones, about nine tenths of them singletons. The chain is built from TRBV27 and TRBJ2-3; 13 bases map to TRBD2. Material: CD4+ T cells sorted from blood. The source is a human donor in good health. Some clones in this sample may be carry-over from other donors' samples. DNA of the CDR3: TGTGCCAGCAGCCTCTCCTCCACGGGTGGACTAGCGGGAGTGAAATATACGCAGTATTTT. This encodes CASSLSSTGGLAGVKYTQYF.